These T cell receptor beta chains were read from a single sample in a study of cytomegalovirus exposure and HLA in healthy donors. Profiling relied on immunoSEQ multiplex PCR, and the TCRdb table lists in-frame clones only, not all of them. Here the sample spans some 140,000 clones, about 84% being singletons. The sample was PBMCs. These receptors were taken from a middle-aged woman in good health and CMV-seropositive. The CDR3 runs from the conserved cysteine through the conserved F or W. A D gene is named only where the DNA matches it firmly. Expanded clones are given a class, and other clones once, few, many or no size at all.

TRBJ2-7 - TRBV11-3 - TGTGCCAGCAGCTACGGACTAAACCCCCCGAGGGAGCAGTACTTC CASSYGLNPPREQYF
TRBJ2-7 - TRBV11-2 - TGTGCCAGCAGCTTAACCGGGACACCCAACTACGAGCAGTACTTC CASSLTGTPNYEQYF
TRBJ2-7 - TRBV7-9 TRBD2 TGTGCCAGCAGCTCGCCAACAGATGGACTAGCGGGCTCAGCCTACGAGCAGTACTTC CASSSPTDGLAGSAYEQYF
TRBJ1-1 - TRBV7-5 - TGTGTCAGAAGCTCAATGTTGCGGACAGAGAACACTGAAGCTTTCTTT CVRSSMLRTENTEAFF
TRBJ2-5 - TRBV19 TRBD2 TGTGCCAGTAGTTTTTTCGGGACTAGCGGGAAAGAGACCCAGTACTTC CASSFFGTSGKETQYF
TRBJ2-7 - TRBV30 - TGTGCCTGGAGTTCGGGGGTTGAGCAGTACTTC CAWSSGVEQYF
TRBJ1-2 - TRBV16 - TGTGCCAGCAGCCCCCAGCGCCGGGGCTATGGCTACACCTTC CASSPQRRGYGYTF
TRBJ2-2 - TRBV5-4 TRBD1 TGTGCCAGCAGCCCGGGACAGGGGACGACCGGGGAGCTGTTTTTT CASSPGQGTTGELFF
TRBJ1-4 few TRBV30 TRBD1 TGTGCCTGGAGCAAAGGGGGGACAGGACGTGAAAAACTGTTTTTT CAWSKGGTGREKLFF
TRBJ1-5 - TRBV28 - TGTGCCAGCAGTTTAACAACAGGGAAAAGCAATCAGCCCCAGCATTTT CASSLTTGKSNQPQHF
TRBJ1-5 few TRBV14 TRBD1 TGTGCCAGCAGCAGAGGACAGGTTAACAGCAATCAGCCCCAGCATTTT CASSRGQVNSNQPQHF
TRBJ2-7 once TRBV5-1 - TGCGCCAGCAGCTTGGGAGGGGGTTCCTACGAGCAGTACTTC CASSLGGGSYEQYF
TRBJ2-1 - TRBV14 - TGTGCCAGCCGACGGGGAAGCTCCTACAATGAGCAGTTCTTC CASRRGSSYNEQFF
TRBJ2-2 - TRBV30 - TGTGCCTGGAGTCGAGGACAGTTAGACGCCGGGGAGCTGTTTTTT CAWSRGQLDAGELFF
TRBJ1-1 - TRBV7-9 - TGTGCCAGCAGCTTAGGGGAGACATTGAACACTGAAGCTTTCTTT CASSLGETLNTEAFF
TRBJ1-1 - TRBV9 - TGTGCCAGCAGCGAGTACAGGGCGGATGTCACTGAAGCTTTCTTT CASSEYRADVTEAFF
TRBJ2-5 - TRBV6-5 - TGTGCCAGCAGTTACCGGGGATTAGGGGAGACCCAGTACTTC CASSYRGLGETQYF
TRBJ1-2 - TRBV10-3 - TGTGCCATCAGTGATAAGTCCACCCAGGAAGGCTACACCTTC CAISDKSTQEGYTF
TRBJ2-7 - TRBV5-6 TRBD2 TGTGCCAGCAGCTTGGTAGCGGGAGGAAGTCTCGAGCAGTACTTC CASSLVAGGSLEQYF
TRBJ2-1 - TRBV7-8 - TGTGCCAGCAGTACAGGGAACAATGAGCAGTTCTTC CASSTGNNEQFF
TRBJ1-2 - TRBV28 TRBD1 TGTGCCAGCAGGGCGACAGGGCTAAACTATGGCTACACCTTC CASRATGLNYGYTF
TRBJ1-1 few TRBV6-5 - TGTGCCAGCACGCGGGGGCGAGGCACTGAAGCTTTCTTT CASTRGRGTEAFF
TRBJ1-5 - TRBV28 - TGTGCCAGCAGGAGGGGGGGAAGCAATCAGCCCCAGCATTTT CASRRGGSNQPQHF
TRBJ2-2 - TRBV6-6 - TGTGCCAGCAGTTACGAGGGAGGAAGGGCCGGGGAGCTGTTTTTT CASSYEGGRAGELFF
TRBJ2-1 - TRBV15 TRBD2 TGTGCCACCAGCAGAGATAAATCGGGAGGGCGTAGAAATGAGCAGTTCTTC CATSRDKSGGRRNEQFF
TRBJ1-3 - TRBV27 TRBD1 TGTGCCAGCAGTTTATCAGGGGGCTGGGGAAACACCATATATTTT CASSLSGGWGNTIYF
TRBJ2-1 - TRBV11-2 TRBD2 TGTGCCAGCAGCTTAGGACCCAGCGGGAGATGGGACAATGAGCAGTTCTTC CASSLGPSGRWDNEQFF
TRBJ2-5 - TRBV4-1 - TGCGCCAGCAGCCAAGGGGGCCGTGGGGAAGAGACCCAGTACTTC CASSQGGRGEETQYF
TRBJ2-3 - TRBV29-1 - TGCAGCGTTAACGGGTGTTCAGATACGCAGTATTTT CSVNGCSDTQYF
TRBJ2-7 once TRBV27 TRBD2 TGTGCCAGCAGCCTCGGTAGCGGGACCCCACCTGGCGAGCAGTACTTC CASSLGSGTPPGEQYF
TRBJ1-5 - TRBV25-1 TRBD1 TGTGCCAGCAGTGACCGACAGGGGAACCAGCCCCAGCATTTT CASSDRQGNQPQHF
TRBJ2-7 - TRBV6-1 - TGTGCCAGCAGTGAAAACAGAACCCCCGAGCAGTACTTC CASSENRTPEQYF
TRBJ2-7 - TRBV19 - TGTGCCAGTAGTCTAGACAGTACCTACGAGCAGTACTTC CASSLDSTYEQYF
TRBJ2-2 - TRBV21-1 - TGTGCCAGCAGCAACCGGGACTACTCAGGCGGGGAGCTGTTTTTT CASSNRDYSGGELFF
TRBJ2-3 - TRBV7-9 TRBD2 TGTGCCAGCAGCTTGGGTTCGGCGGGAGCAGATACGCAGTATTTT CASSLGSAGADTQYF
TRBJ2-2 few TRBV5-1 TRBD2 TGCGCCAGCAGCTTAGGACTAGCGGACACCGGGGAGCTGTTTTTT CASSLGLADTGELFF
TRBJ1-5 - TRBV11-2 TRBD1 TGTGCCAGCAGCTCGGGACAGGGGCCCAATCAGCCCCAGCATTTT CASSSGQGPNQPQHF
TRBJ2-1 - TRBV27 TRBD2 TGTGCCAGCAGTTTACGAAGCGGGAGCTCCTACAATGAGCAGTTCTTC CASSLRSGSSYNEQFF
TRBJ2-1 - TRBV7-3 TRBD2 TGTGCCAGCAGCCGAACTAGCGACCAGTACAATGAGCAGTTCTTC CASSRTSDQYNEQFF
TRBJ2-5 few TRBV5-1 TRBD2 TGCGCCAGCAGCCGGACTAGCGGACAAGAGACCCAGTACTTC CASSRTSGQETQYF
TRBJ2-7 - TRBV6-6 TRBD1 TGTGCCAGCACCGGCGGACAGGGGGCATACGAGCAGTACTTC CASTGGQGAYEQYF
TRBJ2-4 - TRBV27 - TGTGCCAGCAGTTTATCCAGCGGGCCTCTTCTAGCCAAAAACATTCAGTACTTC CASSLSSGPLLAKNIQYF
TRBJ1-2 - TRBV30 - TGTGCCTGGAGTCTTGGCGGAGGCTATGGCTACACCTTC CAWSLGGGYGYTF
TRBJ1-2 - TRBV5-1 - TGCGCCAGCAGCCGCGACAATAACTATGGCTACACCTTC CASSRDNNYGYTF
TRBJ2-1 - TRBV27 TRBD2 TGTGCCAGCAGTAAAGCTGAGACTAGCGGGAAGTATGAGCAGTTCTTC CASSKAETSGKYEQFF
TRBJ1-2 - TRBV27 TRBD1 TGTGCCAGCAGAACAGGGGTTATAGGAGGCTACACCTTC CASRTGVIGGYTF
TRBJ2-7 - TRBV5-1 TRBD1 TGCGCCAGCAGCTTTACAGGGGCCTATTCCTACGAGCAGTACTTC CASSFTGAYSYEQYF
TRBJ1-2 - TRBV5-8 TRBD1 TGTGCCAGCTCCCCGTACGGGACAGGGGGCGAAGGCTACACCTTC CASSPYGTGGEGYTF
TRBJ1-1 - TRBV7-9 - TGTGCCAGCAGCTTACCCCCGGCGGTCGAAGCTTTCTTT CASSLPPAVEAFF
TRBJ1-1 - TRBV28 TRBD1 TGTGCCAGCAGTTTACTACAGGGGCGGGCTTTCTTT CASSLLQGRAFF